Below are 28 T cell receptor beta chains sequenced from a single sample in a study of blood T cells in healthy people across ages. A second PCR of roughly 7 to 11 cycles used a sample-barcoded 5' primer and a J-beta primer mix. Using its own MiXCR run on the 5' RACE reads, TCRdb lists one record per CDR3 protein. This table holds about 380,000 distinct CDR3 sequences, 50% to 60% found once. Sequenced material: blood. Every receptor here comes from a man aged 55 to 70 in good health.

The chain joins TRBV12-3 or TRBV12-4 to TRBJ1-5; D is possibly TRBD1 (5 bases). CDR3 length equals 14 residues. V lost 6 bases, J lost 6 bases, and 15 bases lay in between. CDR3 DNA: TGTGCCAGCAGCGCCCTCCCGGGGGTTCAGCCCCAGCATTTT. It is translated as CASSALPGVQPQHF.

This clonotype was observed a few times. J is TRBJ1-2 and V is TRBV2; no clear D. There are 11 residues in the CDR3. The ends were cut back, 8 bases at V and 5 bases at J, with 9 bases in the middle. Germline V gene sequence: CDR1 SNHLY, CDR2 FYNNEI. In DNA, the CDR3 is TGTGCCAGCGGCCGTAGATATGGCTACACCTTC. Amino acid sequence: CASGRRYGYTF. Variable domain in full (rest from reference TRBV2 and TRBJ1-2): EPEVTQTPSHQVTQMGQEVILRCVPISNHLYFYWYRQILGQKVEFLVSFYNNEISEKSEIFDDQFSVERPDGSNFTLKIRSTKLEDSAMYFCASGRRYGYTFGSGTRLTVV.

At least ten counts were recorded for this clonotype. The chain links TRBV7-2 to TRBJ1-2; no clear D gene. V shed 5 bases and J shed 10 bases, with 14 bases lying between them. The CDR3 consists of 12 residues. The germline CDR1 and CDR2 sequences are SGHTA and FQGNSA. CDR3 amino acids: CASSPSRGSYTF. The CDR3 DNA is TGTGCCAGCAGCCCCTCCAGAGGCTCCTACACCTTC.

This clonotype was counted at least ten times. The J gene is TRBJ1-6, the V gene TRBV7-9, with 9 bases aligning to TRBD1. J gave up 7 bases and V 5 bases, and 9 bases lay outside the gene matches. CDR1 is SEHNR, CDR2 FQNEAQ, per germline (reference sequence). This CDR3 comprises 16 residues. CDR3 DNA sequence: TGTGCCAGCAGCCAAAAACAGGGGGCGGGAAATTCACCCCTCCACTTT. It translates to CASSQKQGAGNSPLHF.

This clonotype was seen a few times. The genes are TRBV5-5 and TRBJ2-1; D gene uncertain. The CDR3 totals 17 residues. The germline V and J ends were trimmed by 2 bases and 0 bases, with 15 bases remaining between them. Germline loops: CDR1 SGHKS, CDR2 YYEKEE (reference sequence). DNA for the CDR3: TGTGCCAGCAGCTTCAAGCTAGGGTCCGGCTCCTACAATGAGCAGTTCTTC. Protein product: CASSFKLGSGSYNEQFF.

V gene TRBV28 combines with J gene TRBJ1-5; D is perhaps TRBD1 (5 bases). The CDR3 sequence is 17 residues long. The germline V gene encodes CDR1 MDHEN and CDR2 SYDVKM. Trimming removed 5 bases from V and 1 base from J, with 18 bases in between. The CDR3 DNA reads TGTGCCAGCAGTCCCCCCCCCGCCAGGGTGAGCAATCAGCCCCAGCATTTT. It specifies CASSPPPARVSNQPQHF.

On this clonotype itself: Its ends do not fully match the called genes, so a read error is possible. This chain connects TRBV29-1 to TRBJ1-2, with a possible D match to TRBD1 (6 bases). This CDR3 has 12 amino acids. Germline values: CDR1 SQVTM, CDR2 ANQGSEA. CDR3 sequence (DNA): TGCAGCGTTGATCAGGGGAGCTATGGCTGCACCTTC. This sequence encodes CSVDQGSYGCTF.

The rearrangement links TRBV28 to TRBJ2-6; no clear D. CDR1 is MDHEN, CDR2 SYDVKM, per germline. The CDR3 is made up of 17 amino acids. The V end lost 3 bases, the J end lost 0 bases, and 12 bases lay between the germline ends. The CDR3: CASSFVVATSGANVLTF. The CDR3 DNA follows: TGTGCCAGCAGTTTTGTAGTGGCTACCTCTGGGGCCAACGTCCTGACTTTC.

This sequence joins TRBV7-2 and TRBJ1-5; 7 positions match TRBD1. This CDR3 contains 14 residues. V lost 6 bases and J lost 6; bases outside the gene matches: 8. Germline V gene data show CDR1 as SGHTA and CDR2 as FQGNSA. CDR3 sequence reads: CASRRQGLSQPQHF. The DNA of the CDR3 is TGTGCCAGCAGGCGACAGGGACTTAGTCAGCCCCAGCATTTT.

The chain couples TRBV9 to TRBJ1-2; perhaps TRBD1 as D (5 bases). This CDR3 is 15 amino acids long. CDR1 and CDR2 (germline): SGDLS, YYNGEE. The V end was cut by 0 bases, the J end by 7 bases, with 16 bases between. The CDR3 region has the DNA TGTGCCAGCAGCGTAGATGGGCAGGGTACGCTTGGCTACACCTTC. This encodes CASSVDGQGTLGYTF.

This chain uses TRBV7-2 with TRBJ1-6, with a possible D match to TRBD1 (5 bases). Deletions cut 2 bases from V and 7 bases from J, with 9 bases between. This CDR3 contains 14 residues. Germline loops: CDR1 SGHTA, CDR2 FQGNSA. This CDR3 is CASSLRTPNSPLHF. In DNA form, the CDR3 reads TGTGCCAGCAGCTTACGGACACCGAATTCACCCCTCCACTTT.

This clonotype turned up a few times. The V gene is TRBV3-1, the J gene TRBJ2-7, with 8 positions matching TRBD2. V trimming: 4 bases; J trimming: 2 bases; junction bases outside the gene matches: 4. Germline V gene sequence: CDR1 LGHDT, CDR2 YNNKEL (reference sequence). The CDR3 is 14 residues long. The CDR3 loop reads CASSRSGGAYEQYF. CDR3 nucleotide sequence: TGTGCCAGCAGCCGGAGCGGGGGCGCCTACGAGCAGTACTTC.

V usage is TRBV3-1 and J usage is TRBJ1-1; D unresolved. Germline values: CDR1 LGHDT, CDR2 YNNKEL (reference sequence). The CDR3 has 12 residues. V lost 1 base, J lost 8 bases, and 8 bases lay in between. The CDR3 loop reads CASSQVESEAFF. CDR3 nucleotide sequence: TGTGCCAGCAGCCAAGTTGAGTCAGAAGCTTTCTTT.

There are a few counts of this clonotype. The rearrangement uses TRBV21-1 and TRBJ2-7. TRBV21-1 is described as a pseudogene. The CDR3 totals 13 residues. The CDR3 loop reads CASSSRPLREQYF. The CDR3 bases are TGTGCCAGCAGCTCGAGACCCCTACGAGAGCAGTACTTC.

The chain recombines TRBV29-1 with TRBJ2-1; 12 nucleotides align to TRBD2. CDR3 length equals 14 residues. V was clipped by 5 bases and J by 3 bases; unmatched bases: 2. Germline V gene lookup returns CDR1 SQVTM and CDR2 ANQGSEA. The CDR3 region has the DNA TGCAGCGTTTTGGGACTAGCGGGCTACAATGAGCAGTTCTTC. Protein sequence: CSVLGLAGYNEQFF.

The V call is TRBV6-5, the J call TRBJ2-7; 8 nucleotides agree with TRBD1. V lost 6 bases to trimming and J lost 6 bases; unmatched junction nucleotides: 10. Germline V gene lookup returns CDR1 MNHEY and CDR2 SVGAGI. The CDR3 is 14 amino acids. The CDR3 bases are TGTGCCAGCAGCCCCGGGACAGGCCCCCGCGAGCAGTACTTC. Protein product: CASSPGTGPREQYF.

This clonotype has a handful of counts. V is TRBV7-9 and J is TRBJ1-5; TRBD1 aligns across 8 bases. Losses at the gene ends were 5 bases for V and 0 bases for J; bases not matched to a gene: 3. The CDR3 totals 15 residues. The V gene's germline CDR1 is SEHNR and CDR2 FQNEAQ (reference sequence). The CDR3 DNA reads TGTGCCAGCAGCCCACAGGGGGGTAGCAATCAGCCCCAGCATTTT. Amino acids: CASSPQGGSNQPQHF.

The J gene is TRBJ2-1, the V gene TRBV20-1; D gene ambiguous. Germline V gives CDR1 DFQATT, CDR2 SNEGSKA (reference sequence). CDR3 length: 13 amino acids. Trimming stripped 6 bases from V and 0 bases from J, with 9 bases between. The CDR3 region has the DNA TGCAGTGCGGTCCTGAGCTCCTACAATGAGCAGTTCTTC. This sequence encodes CSAVLSSYNEQFF.

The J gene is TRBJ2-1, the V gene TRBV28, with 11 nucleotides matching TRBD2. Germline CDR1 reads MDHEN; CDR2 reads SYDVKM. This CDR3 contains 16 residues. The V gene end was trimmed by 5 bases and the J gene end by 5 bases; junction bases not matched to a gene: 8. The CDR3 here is CASSPPGLADNNEQFF. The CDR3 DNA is TGTGCCAGCAGTCCCCCGGGACTAGCGGATAACAATGAGCAGTTCTTC.

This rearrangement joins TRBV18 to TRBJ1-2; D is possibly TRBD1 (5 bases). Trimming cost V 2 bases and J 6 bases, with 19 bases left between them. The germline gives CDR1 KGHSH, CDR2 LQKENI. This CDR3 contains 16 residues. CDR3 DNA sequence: TGTGCCAGCTCACCAAAAGTGGGGCCAACCCTAGATGGCTACACCTTC. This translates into CASSPKVGPTLDGYTF.

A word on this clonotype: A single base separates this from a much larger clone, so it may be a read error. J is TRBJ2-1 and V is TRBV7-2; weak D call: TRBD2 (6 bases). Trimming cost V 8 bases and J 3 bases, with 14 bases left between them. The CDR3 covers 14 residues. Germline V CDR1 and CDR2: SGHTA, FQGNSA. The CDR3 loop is CASFGGVFYNEQFF. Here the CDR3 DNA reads TGTGCCAGCTTCGGCGGGGTGTTCTACAATGAGCAGTTCTTC.

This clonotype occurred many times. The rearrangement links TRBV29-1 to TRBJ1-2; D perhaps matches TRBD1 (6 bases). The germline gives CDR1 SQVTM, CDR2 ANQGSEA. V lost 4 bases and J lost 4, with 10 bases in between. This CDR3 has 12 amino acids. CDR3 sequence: CSVGGGSYGYTF. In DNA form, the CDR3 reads TGCAGCGTTGGGGGGGGCAGCTATGGCTACACCTTC.

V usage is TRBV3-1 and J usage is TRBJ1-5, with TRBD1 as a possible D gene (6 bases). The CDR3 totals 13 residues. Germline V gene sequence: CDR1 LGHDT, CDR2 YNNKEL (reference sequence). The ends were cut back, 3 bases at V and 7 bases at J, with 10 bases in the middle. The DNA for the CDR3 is TGTGCCAGCAGCCACCAAAGGGGGCAGCCCCAGCATTTT. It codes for CASSHQRGQPQHF.

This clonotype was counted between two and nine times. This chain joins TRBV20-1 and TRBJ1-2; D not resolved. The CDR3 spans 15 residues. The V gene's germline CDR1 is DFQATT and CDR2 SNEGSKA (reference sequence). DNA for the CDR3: TGCATGCTGCACTCCCCATCACGGCCTAACTATGGCTACACCTTC. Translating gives CMLHSPSRPNYGYTF.

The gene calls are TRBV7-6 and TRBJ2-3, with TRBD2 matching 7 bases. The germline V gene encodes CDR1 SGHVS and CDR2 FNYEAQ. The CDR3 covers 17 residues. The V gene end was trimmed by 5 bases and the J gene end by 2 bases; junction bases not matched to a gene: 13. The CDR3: CASSLGSNSGPTDTQYF. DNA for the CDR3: TGTGCCAGCAGCCTCGGTTCAAATAGCGGGCCCACAGATACGCAGTATTTT.

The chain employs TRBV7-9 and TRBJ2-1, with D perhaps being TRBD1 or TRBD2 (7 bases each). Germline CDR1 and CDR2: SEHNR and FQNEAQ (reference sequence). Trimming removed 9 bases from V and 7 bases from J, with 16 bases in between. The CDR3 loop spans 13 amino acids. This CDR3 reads CASIRQGGNEQFF. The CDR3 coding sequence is TGTGCCAGTATAAGACAGGGAGGGAATGAGCAGTTCTTC.

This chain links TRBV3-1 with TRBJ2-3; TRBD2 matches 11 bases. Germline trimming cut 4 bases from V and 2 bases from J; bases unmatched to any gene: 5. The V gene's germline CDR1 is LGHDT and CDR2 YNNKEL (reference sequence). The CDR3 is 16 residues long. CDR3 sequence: CASSLRLAGNTDTQYF. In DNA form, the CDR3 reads TGTGCCAGCAGCCTTAGACTAGCGGGAAACACAGATACGCAGTATTTT.

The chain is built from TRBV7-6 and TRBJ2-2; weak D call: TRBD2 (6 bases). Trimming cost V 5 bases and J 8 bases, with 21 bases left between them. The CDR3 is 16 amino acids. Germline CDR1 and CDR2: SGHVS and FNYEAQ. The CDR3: CASSPGVGRRSGELFF. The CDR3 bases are TGTGCCAGCAGCCCGGGGGTTGGACGGAGGTCGGGGGAGCTGTTTTTT.